Reported below is one T cell receptor beta chain. The sample is drawn from a study of cytomegalovirus exposure and HLA in healthy donors. The PCR used 60 Vbeta and 13 Jbeta primers. Repertoires were generated with immunoSEQ multiplex PCR, while TCRdb's copy carries only in-frame clones and drops some. The sample totals about 53,000 clones. This CDR3 spans 14 amino acids. V shed 3 bases and J 11 bases; nucleotides not matched to a gene: 15. Per the germline V gene, CDR1 is GTSNPN and CDR2 is SVGIG (reference sequence). This rearrangement joins TRBV30 to TRBJ2-5, with 7 bases matching TRBD1. This clonotype was sampled from a man aged 18 to 30 in good health and CMV-seropositive. The sequenced sample was PBMCs. CDR3 sequence (DNA): TGTGCCTGGAGCCCAGTCGACAGGGTTGGGGAGCAGTACTTC. The encoded protein is CAWSPVDRVGEQYF.